Listed here are 27 T cell receptor beta chains from one sample, sequenced in a study of cytomegalovirus exposure and HLA in healthy donors. The primer mix had 60 Vbeta and 13 Jbeta primers. Repertoires were generated with immunoSEQ multiplex PCR, while TCRdb's copy carries only in-frame clones and drops some. The table records around 94,000 clones, 55% to 80% of them present only once. The sequencing input was PBMCs. The receptors shown here come from a human donor in good health.

This rearrangement joins TRBV29-1 to TRBJ1-1, with 8 bases matching TRBD1. V shed 1 base and J 4 bases; nucleotides not matched to a gene: 5. Looked up from germline, CDR1 is SQVTM and CDR2 is ANQGSEA. The CDR3 is 14 residues long. The CDR3 loop is CSVEADRGATEAFF. The DNA for the CDR3 is TGCAGCGTTGAAGCCGACAGGGGAGCCACTGAAGCTTTCTTT.

This clone was seen a few times. This rearrangement joins TRBV5-5 to TRBJ2-6, with 10 nucleotides matching TRBD2. The CDR3 sequence is 17 residues long. Trimming cost V 6 bases and J 0 bases; bases outside gene matches: 6. The germline CDR1 and CDR2 sequences are SGHKS and YYEKEE (reference sequence). The CDR3 DNA follows: TGTGCCAGCATCAACCTAGCGGGAGCCTCTGGGGCCAACGTCCTGACTTTC. Translation: CASINLAGASGANVLTF. Together with reference TRBV5-5 and TRBJ2-6, the CDR3 gives the full variable domain: DAGVTQSPTHLIKTRGQQVTLRCSPISGHKSVSWYQQVLGQGPQFIFQYYEKEERGRGNFPDRFSARQFPNYSSELNVNALLLGDSALYLCASINLAGASGANVLTFGAGSRLTVL.

For this clone: The junction differs from germline at one of its ends, possibly a read error. The V gene is TRBV27, the J gene TRBJ1-5, with D maybe TRBD1 (6 bases). The germline gives CDR1 MNHEY, CDR2 SMNVEV (reference sequence). The CDR3 covers 15 residues. The CDR3: CASSYDRSSTQPQHF. The CDR3 coding sequence is TGTGCCAGCAGTTACGACAGGAGTAGCACTCAGCCCCAGCATTTT.

This rearrangement joins TRBV11-3 to TRBJ2-2; 10 positions match TRBD1. The germline gives CDR1 SGHNT, CDR2 YENEEA. The CDR3 contains 20 residues. With 1 base clipped from V and 3 bases from J, the junction kept 14 bases outside the gene matches. In DNA, the CDR3 is TGTGCCAGCAGCTTAGGTGGGACAGGGGTAGGTCGAGAGCACACCGGGGAGCTGTTTTTT. This encodes CASSLGGTGVGREHTGELFF.

This clone was seen only a few times. The chain combines TRBV10-2 with TRBJ2-3; a weak D match, TRBD1 (6 bases). The germline V gene has CDR1 WSHSY and CDR2 SAAADI. With 2 bases removed from V and 6 bases from J, the gap between germline ends came to 9 bases. The CDR3 consists of 13 residues. The CDR3 protein is CASSETTGDTQYF. The CDR3 coding sequence is TGCGCCAGCAGTGAGACAACAGGGGATACGCAGTATTTT.

The chain has TRBV19 and TRBJ1-5, with TRBD1 as a possible D gene (5 bases). The CDR3 contains 13 residues. Germline CDR1 is LNHDA and CDR2 is SQIVND (reference sequence). V lost 3 bases, J lost 7 bases, and 10 bases lay in between. CDR3 DNA sequence: TGTGCCAGTAGTATGGACAAGTTGCAGCCCCAGCATTTT. The encoded protein is CASSMDKLQPQHF. The entire variable domain, with the rest obtained from reference TRBV19 and TRBJ1-5, is as follows: DGGITQSPKYLFRKEGQNVTLSCEQNLNHDAMYWYRQDPGQGLRLIYYSQIVNDFQKGDIAEGYSVSREKKESFPLTVTSAQKNPTAFYLCASSMDKLQPQHFGDGTRLSIL.

The chain combines TRBV10-3 with TRBJ2-1, with TRBD2 identical over 10 bases. Germline CDR1 ENHRY, CDR2 SYGVKD. V shed 0 bases, J shed 5 bases, and the junction held 10 bases outside the gene matches. The CDR3 runs 18 residues. CDR3 DNA: TGTGCCATCAGTGAGTCAAAATTTAGCGGGAGGAACAACAATGAGCAGTTCTTC. This codes for CAISESKFSGRNNNEQFF.

The genes are TRBV7-2 and TRBJ1-3; maybe TRBD1 (6 bases). From germline, CDR1 is SGHTA and CDR2 FQGNSA. V dropped 5 bases and J dropped 4 bases, with 15 bases sitting between them. The CDR3 length is 15 residues. Written as DNA, the CDR3 is TGTGCCAGCAGCCGGACTTCAGGGGAAGGAAACACCATATATTTT. Amino acids: CASSRTSGEGNTIYF.

The gene calls are TRBV27 and TRBJ2-3, with D unresolved. Germline V gene lookup returns CDR1 MNHEY and CDR2 SMNVEV (reference sequence). V lost 5 bases and J lost 6, with 6 bases in between. The CDR3 has 11 residues. The CDR3 is CASSPLDTQYF. DNA for the CDR3: TGTGCCAGCAGTCCCTTGGATACGCAGTATTTT.

The DNA for the CDR3 is TGTGCCAGCAAAATTGGGACTAGCGCTTCCTACGAGCAGTACTTC. Translating it yields CASKIGTSASYEQYF. The chain couples TRBV6-1 to TRBJ2-7; 10 nucleotides line up with TRBD2. With V trimmed by 7 bases and J by 1 base, 7 bases remained unmatched. Germline values: CDR1 MNHNS, CDR2 SASEGT. CDR3 length: 15 residues.

The chain carries TRBV5-6 and TRBJ2-5, with a possible D match to TRBD1 (5 bases). V lost 4 bases to trimming and J lost 5 bases, with 18 bases between them. The CDR3 has 15 amino acids. Germline loops: CDR1 SGHDT, CDR2 YYEEEE. DNA for the CDR3: TGTGCCAGCAGCGGGGCCGCACAAAAGGGGGAGACCCAGTACTTC. Translation: CASSGAAQKGETQYF.

The chain recombines TRBV30 with TRBJ1-1, with D uncertain. Germline assignment: CDR1 GTSNPN and CDR2 SVGIG (reference sequence). The CDR3 contains 14 residues. Trimming shortened V by 4 bases and J by 3 bases, and 15 bases separated the two germline ends. CDR3 bases: TGTGCCTGGACCCCGGACTTGACGGACACTGAAGCTTTCTTT. Encoded protein: CAWTPDLTDTEAFF.

A few counts support this clone. This rearrangement joins TRBV11-3 to TRBJ1-1; D unresolved. The CDR3 consists of 15 residues. The V gene's germline CDR1 is SGHNT and CDR2 YENEEA. The V and J ends lost 1 base and 3 bases respectively, with 12 bases between them. The CDR3 DNA sequence: TGTGCCAGCAGCTTAGGGAGAGGGCTGGACACTGAAGCTTTCTTT. Translated: CASSLGRGLDTEAFF.

This clone turned up a few times. V and J are TRBV6-1 and TRBJ2-1; TRBD2 aligns across 12 bases. This CDR3 has 18 amino acids. The germline CDR1 and CDR2 sequences are MNHNS and SASEGT. V gave up 4 bases and J gave up 7 bases; unmatched junction bases: 14. Here the CDR3 DNA reads TGTGCCAGCAGTGCCCGCCCTAGCGGGAGGGTTTTGAGTAATGAGCAGTTCTTC. Amino acid sequence: CASSARPSGRVLSNEQFF.

The chain carries TRBV7-2 and TRBJ2-7; TRBD1 is a possible D gene (6 bases). Trimming cost V 6 bases and J 3 bases, with 12 bases left between them. The length of the CDR3 is 13 residues. Germline V lookup: CDR1 SGHTA, CDR2 FQGNSA. The CDR3 region is CASRRTASYEQYF. CDR3 nucleotides: TGTGCCAGCAGACGGACAGCCAGCTACGAGCAGTACTTC.

The chain recombines TRBV25-1 with TRBJ2-1; D is unclear. Looked up from germline, CDR1 is MGHDK and CDR2 is SYGVNS. There are 15 residues in the CDR3. V was pared by 4 bases and J by 0 bases, with 10 bases between. The CDR3 here is CASSAHYSSYNEQFF. In nucleotides, the CDR3 is TGTGCCAGCAGTGCCCACTATAGCTCCTACAATGAGCAGTTCTTC.

The rearrangement links TRBV11-2 to TRBJ2-7; TRBD1 might be the D (6 bases). CDR1 SGHAT and CDR2 FQNNGV come from the germline V gene. V shed 5 bases and J shed 3 bases, with 14 bases lying between them. The CDR3 has 14 amino acids. The CDR3 nucleotides read TGTGCCAGCAGCAGCGGACAGAACCTCTACGAGCAGTACTTC. It codes for CASSSGQNLYEQYF. Using reference TRBV11-2 and TRBJ2-7 for the parts outside the CDR3, the full variable domain is EAGVAQSPRYKIIEKRQSVAFWCNPISGHATLYWYQQILGQGPKLLIQFQNNGVVDDSQLPKDRFSAERLKGVDSTLKIQPAKLEDSAVYLCASSSGQNLYEQYFGPGTRLTVT.

The chain links TRBV7-9 to TRBJ2-3; 10 bases align to TRBD1. The V gene end was trimmed by 1 base and the J gene end by 5 bases; junction bases not matched to a gene: 6. The CDR3 contains 16 residues. CDR1 and CDR2 from the germline V gene are SEHNR and FQNEAQ (reference sequence). CDR3 sequence reads: CASSLVTGGAGDTQYF. The CDR3 bases are TGTGCCAGCAGCTTAGTGACAGGGGGCGCAGGAGATACGCAGTATTTT.

The gene calls are TRBV6-5 and TRBJ1-5, with no clear D. V was shortened by 7 bases and J by 2 bases, with 12 bases between the two germline ends. CDR3 size: 14 residues. CDR1 is MNHEY and CDR2 is SVGAGI in the germline V gene. The CDR3 loop is CASMTMGGNQPQHF. For the CDR3, the DNA is TGTGCCAGCATGACAATGGGTGGCAATCAGCCCCAGCATTTT.

This chain links TRBV4-1 with TRBJ2-3, with 7 positions matching TRBD2. This CDR3 is 13 amino acids long. CDR1 MGHRA and CDR2 YSYEKL come from the germline V gene. V shed 8 bases and J 3 bases; nucleotides not matched to a gene: 5. Written as DNA, the CDR3 is TGCGCCAGCGGGAGGGCCAGTACAGATACGCAGTATTTT. This gives the protein CASGRASTDTQYF.

The rearrangement links TRBV2 to TRBJ1-1; D uncertain. Trimming shortened V by 6 bases and J by 2 bases, and 19 bases separated the two germline ends. CDR3 length: 16 residues. Germline V gene lookup returns CDR1 SNHLY and CDR2 FYNNEI. The CDR3 protein is CASSLIPPRVNTEAFF. The CDR3 DNA reads as TGTGCCAGCAGCCTAATACCTCCCCGGGTCAACACTGAAGCTTTCTTT.

This chain connects TRBV5-4 to TRBJ2-6, with no clear D. Germline CDR1 reads SGHNT; CDR2 reads YYREEE (reference sequence). V dropped 4 bases and J dropped 4 bases, with 15 bases sitting between them. This CDR3 contains 16 residues. In nucleotides, the CDR3 is TGTGCCAGCAGCCCAGTCCCAGTTCTCGGGGCCAACGTCCTGACTTTC. It codes for CASSPVPVLGANVLTF.

This chain links TRBV7-9 with TRBJ1-4; 7 bases align to TRBD1. The CDR3 length is 16 residues. Germline V gene data show CDR1 as SEHNR and CDR2 as FQNEAQ (reference sequence). The junction had 11 bases not matched to a gene; V was cut back by 2 bases and J by 8 bases. CDR3 residues: CASSLLVGTVDEKLFF. The CDR3 bases are TGTGCCAGCAGCTTATTAGTCGGGACAGTAGACGAAAAACTGTTTTTT.

This clone was picked up a small number of times. The chain carries TRBV28 and TRBJ2-2; no firm D call. The ends were cut back, 3 bases at V and 6 bases at J, with 8 bases in the middle. The germline V gene encodes CDR1 MDHEN and CDR2 SYDVKM. The CDR3 is made up of 13 amino acids. CDR3 sequence: CASSLPGPGELFF. The CDR3 nucleotides read TGTGCCAGCAGTTTGCCTGGGCCCGGGGAGCTGTTTTTT.

A few counts support this clone. The chain employs TRBV21-1 and TRBJ1-2; the D call TRBD1 from the table was never checked on the DNA. TRBV21-1 is a pseudogene segment. This CDR3 is 13 amino acids long. This chain's CDR3 is CAKVPTGVYGYTF. The CDR3 DNA reads as TGTGCCAAAGTCCCGACAGGGGTCTATGGCTACACCTTC.

The chain is built from TRBV4-1 and TRBJ2-1; 9 bases fit TRBD2. The germline gives CDR1 MGHRA, CDR2 YSYEKL. Germline trimming cut 5 bases from V and 9 bases from J; bases unmatched to any gene: 11. There are 15 residues in the CDR3. CDR3 region: CASSYAYSGRGEQFF. In DNA, the CDR3 is TGCGCCAGCAGCTACGCTTATAGCGGGAGAGGTGAGCAGTTCTTC.

The CDR3 sequence: CASSDSGPYSPAQPQHF. In DNA, the CDR3 is TGTGCCAGCAGTGACTCGGGGCCCTATTCTCCAGCTCAGCCCCAGCATTTT. V usage is TRBV6-4 and J usage is TRBJ1-5, with D maybe TRBD1 (5 bases). The CDR3 runs 17 residues. Germline V lookup: CDR1 MRHNA, CDR2 SNTAGT. Trimming cost V 0 bases and J 6 bases, with 18 bases left between them.